A single sample is the source of the 19 T cell receptor beta chains below, sequenced in a study of shared clonotypes between healthy human individuals. TCRdb's table, derived via immunoSEQ multiplex PCR, lists solely in-frame clones and lacks some. The table includes over a million clones, around four fifths detected once. Sequencing used memory CD4+ T cells sorted from blood. The subset denotes: CD45RA-negative fraction. The receptors stem from a man younger than 35 in good health.

The V and J genes are TRBV4-2 and TRBJ2-7; TRBD2 is a possible D gene (6 bases). V lost 0 bases to trimming and J lost 3 bases, with 24 bases between them. This CDR3 has 19 residues. Germline values: CDR1 LGHNA, CDR2 YNFKEQ. CDR3 DNA: TGTGCCAGCAGCCAAGATCGGTTAGGGTATTATGGCGGGAACTACGAGCAGTACTTC. Translated, it gives CASSQDRLGYYGGNYEQYF.

The gene calls are TRBV21-1 and TRBJ2-7; the table's D call TRBD1 went unverified against the DNA. TRBV21-1 is a documented pseudogene. The CDR3 contains 15 residues. CDR3: CASSKGRVTKVEQYF. As DNA, the CDR3 is TGTGCCAGCAGCAAAGGCAGGGTTACGAAAGTAGAGCAGTACTTC.

This clone occurred a few times. J is TRBJ1-2 and V is TRBV4-1, with D unresolved. The V end lost 4 bases, the J end lost 3 bases, and 9 bases lay between the germline ends. CDR1 is MGHRA and CDR2 is YSYEKL in the germline V gene. This CDR3 has 13 residues. Written as DNA, the CDR3 is TGCGCCAGCAGCCGCGGGAGCCACTATGGCTACACCTTC. It codes for CASSRGSHYGYTF.

V and J are TRBV6-5 and TRBJ1-2, with D hard to call. Germline-derived CDR1 and CDR2 are MNHEY and SVGAGI. The V gene lost 6 bases and the J gene lost 6 bases, with 17 bases spanning the gap. The CDR3 is 14 residues long. CDR3 sequence: CASRPGRGSDGYTF. CDR3 DNA: TGTGCCAGCAGACCGGGTCGGGGTTCCGATGGCTACACCTTC.

The V and J genes are TRBV10-3 and TRBJ2-2, with 10 bases matching TRBD2. With V trimmed by 2 bases and J by 8 bases, 8 bases remained unmatched. This CDR3 is 16 amino acids long. Germline CDR1 is ENHRY and CDR2 is SYGVKD. CDR3 in DNA: TGTGCCATCAGTGAGCGAAGCGGGGGGGTCGGTGGGGAGCTGTTTTTT. It codes for CAISERSGGVGGELFF.

The chain employs TRBV5-6 and TRBJ2-2, with 10 bases lining up with TRBD1. Trimming cost V 4 bases and J 1 base; bases outside gene matches: 10. Germline V lookup: CDR1 SGHDT, CDR2 YYEEEE. The CDR3 consists of 18 residues. The CDR3 region is CASSRSPGQGWNTGELFF. The DNA for the CDR3 is TGTGCCAGCAGCCGAAGCCCGGGACAGGGGTGGAACACCGGGGAGCTGTTTTTT.

The chain employs TRBV7-8 and TRBJ2-2; D unresolved. V shed 1 base and J shed 2 bases, with 8 bases lying between them. CDR1 and CDR2 (germline): SGHVS, FQNEAQ. This CDR3 is built from 15 residues. CDR3 sequence reads: CASSLDTYNTGELFF. The CDR3 DNA reads TGTGCCAGCAGCTTAGATACGTATAACACCGGGGAGCTGTTTTTT.

J is TRBJ1-1 and V is TRBV5-4; 10 nucleotides align to TRBD1. Germline values: CDR1 SGHNT, CDR2 YYREEE (reference sequence). The CDR3 runs to 16 residues. V lost 4 bases, J lost 0 bases, and 6 bases stayed unmatched. This CDR3 reads CASSPGTGVMNTEAFF. CDR3 coding DNA: TGTGCCAGCAGCCCCGGGACAGGGGTTATGAACACTGAAGCTTTCTTT. Using reference TRBV5-4 and TRBJ1-1 for the parts outside the CDR3, the full variable domain is ETGVTQSPTHLIKTRGQQVTLRCSSQSGHNTVSWYQQALGQGPQFIFQYYREEENGRGNFPPRFSGLQFPNYSSELNVNALELDDSALYLCASSPGTGVMNTEAFFGQGTRLTVV.

V is TRBV28 and J is TRBJ2-3, with 14 bases that match TRBD2. J gave up 10 bases and V 5 bases, and 11 bases lay outside the gene matches. Germline lookup yields CDR1 MDHEN and CDR2 SYDVKM. The CDR3 runs 16 residues. CDR3 protein: CASSLTSGGAGVAQYF. The CDR3 DNA follows: TGTGCCAGCAGTCTGACTAGCGGGGGGGCGGGCGTAGCGCAGTATTTT. Variable domain in full (rest from reference TRBV28 and TRBJ2-3): DVKVTQSSRYLVKRTGEKVFLECVQDMDHENMFWYRQDPGLGLRLIYFSYDVKMKEKGDIPEGYSVSREKKERFSLILESASTNQTSMYLCASSLTSGGAGVAQYFGPGTRLTVL.

The CDR3 DNA reads as TGTGCCAGCAGCATTCGGACAGGGCGTAGAGATACGCAGTATTTT. Translation gives CASSIRTGRRDTQYF. V usage is TRBV7-2 and J usage is TRBJ2-3; 8 nucleotides align to TRBD1. CDR1 SGHTA and CDR2 FQGNSA come from the germline V gene. V gave up 5 bases and J gave up 5 bases; unmatched junction bases: 9. The CDR3 extends over 15 amino acids.

The chain couples TRBV7-6 to TRBJ2-3; D unresolved. Trimming cost V 1 base and J 1 base, with 12 bases left between them. Germline values: CDR1 SGHVS, CDR2 FNYEAQ. This CDR3 contains 16 residues. The DNA for the CDR3 is TGTGCCAGCAGCTTAGGGGTTGGCAGCCGCACAGATACGCAGTATTTT. Translation: CASSLGVGSRTDTQYF.

The CDR3 DNA reads as TGTGCCAGCAGTGAAGGGTCGATGATCGGGGAGCTGTTTTTT. It yields the protein CASSEGSMIGELFF. The chain couples TRBV2 to TRBJ2-2; D not resolved. V was pared by 1 base and J by 7 bases, with 10 bases between. Germline-derived CDR1 and CDR2 are SNHLY and FYNNEI. The CDR3 is 14 residues long.

The chain has TRBV5-1 and TRBJ2-7; 9 bases match TRBD2. V lost 0 bases, J lost 6 bases, and 4 bases stayed unmatched. Germline V gene lookup returns CDR1 SGHRS and CDR2 YFSETQ. The CDR3 is 14 residues long. For the CDR3, the DNA is TGCGCCAGCAGCTTGGATAGCGGGAGAACCGAGCAGTACTTC. This translates into CASSLDSGRTEQYF. The full variable domain, rest sourced from reference TRBV5-1 and TRBJ2-7, is KAGVTQTPRYLIKTRGQQVTLSCSPISGHRSVSWYQQTPGQGLQFLFEYFSETQRNKGNFPGRFSGRQFSNSRSEMNVSTLELGDSALYLCASSLDSGRTEQYFGPGTRLTVT.

The rearrangement uses TRBV12-2 and TRBJ1-5; TRBD1 reflects the table's D call only, with no check against the DNA. TRBV12-2 is listed as a pseudogene. CDR3 size: 18 residues. The CDR3 loop reads CASRPVGTGGYSNQPQHF. In nucleotides, the CDR3 is TGTGCAAGTCGCCCAGTAGGGACAGGAGGGTATAGCAATCAGCCCCAGCATTTT.

V usage is TRBV6-1 and J usage is TRBJ1-2, with 11 bases identical to TRBD1. V lost 1 base, J lost 7 bases, and 5 bases stayed unmatched. In germline, CDR1 is MNHNS, CDR2 SASEGT. This CDR3 has 15 residues. CDR3 region: CASSEVLGTGGGYTF. DNA for the CDR3: TGTGCCAGCAGTGAAGTCCTAGGGACAGGGGGTGGCTACACCTTC.

A word on this clone: Other DNA sequences in the same sample also yield this CDR3. This CDR3 is CAWSVLTPAGELFF. The CDR3 coding sequence is TGTGCCTGGAGTGTGCTGACCCCCGCCGGGGAGCTGTTTTTT. The gene calls are TRBV30 and TRBJ2-2; D gene unclear. Germline CDR1 reads GTSNPN; CDR2 reads SVGIG (reference sequence). The CDR3 consists of 14 residues. V lost 0 bases, J lost 6 bases, and 11 bases lay in between.

This clone appeared once. This chain joins TRBV5-4 and TRBJ2-7; no definite D call. V was clipped by 5 bases and J by 4 bases, with 13 bases between them. The CDR3 extends over 13 amino acids. CDR1 is SGHNT, CDR2 YYREEE, per germline (reference sequence). The chain's CDR3 is CASSRQAGYEQYF. The CDR3 bases are TGTGCCAGCAGTCGTCAGGCCGGGTACGAGCAGTACTTC.

This chain joins TRBV7-6 and TRBJ1-4; the D gene is possibly TRBD1 (5 bases). Germline values: CDR1 SGHVS, CDR2 FNYEAQ. V gave up 1 base and J gave up 1 base, with 10 bases separating them. CDR3 length equals 16 residues. The CDR3 region is CASSLVGAQTNEKLFF. For the CDR3, the DNA is TGTGCCAGCAGCTTAGTCGGGGCGCAAACTAATGAAAAACTGTTTTTT. Complete variable domain (other parts from reference TRBV7-6 and TRBJ1-4): GAGVSQSPRYKVTKRGQDVALRCDPISGHVSLYWYRQALGQGPEFLTYFNYEAQQDKSGLPNDRFSAERPEGSISTLTIQRTEQRDSAMYRCASSLVGAQTNEKLFFGSGTQLSVL.

The V gene is TRBV5-1, the J gene TRBJ2-7, with D possibly TRBD2 on 5 matching bases. Looked up from germline, CDR1 is SGHRS and CDR2 is YFSETQ. V shed 0 bases and J shed 3 bases, with 16 bases lying between them. The CDR3 runs 16 residues. CDR3 DNA: TGCGCCAGCAGCTTGGTTACGGGAAAAGGCTACTACGAGCAGTACTTC. This gives the protein CASSLVTGKGYYEQYF.